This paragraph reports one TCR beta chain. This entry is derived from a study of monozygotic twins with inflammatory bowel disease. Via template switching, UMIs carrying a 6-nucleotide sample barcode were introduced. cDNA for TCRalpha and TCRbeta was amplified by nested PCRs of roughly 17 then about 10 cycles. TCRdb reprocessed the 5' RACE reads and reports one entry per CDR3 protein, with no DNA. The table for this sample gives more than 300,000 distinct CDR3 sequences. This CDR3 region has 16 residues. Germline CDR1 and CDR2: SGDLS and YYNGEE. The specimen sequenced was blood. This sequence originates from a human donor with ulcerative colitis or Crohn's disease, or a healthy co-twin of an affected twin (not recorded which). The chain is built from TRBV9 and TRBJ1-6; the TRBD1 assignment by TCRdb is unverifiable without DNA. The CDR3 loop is CASSAVAGTGVSPLHF.